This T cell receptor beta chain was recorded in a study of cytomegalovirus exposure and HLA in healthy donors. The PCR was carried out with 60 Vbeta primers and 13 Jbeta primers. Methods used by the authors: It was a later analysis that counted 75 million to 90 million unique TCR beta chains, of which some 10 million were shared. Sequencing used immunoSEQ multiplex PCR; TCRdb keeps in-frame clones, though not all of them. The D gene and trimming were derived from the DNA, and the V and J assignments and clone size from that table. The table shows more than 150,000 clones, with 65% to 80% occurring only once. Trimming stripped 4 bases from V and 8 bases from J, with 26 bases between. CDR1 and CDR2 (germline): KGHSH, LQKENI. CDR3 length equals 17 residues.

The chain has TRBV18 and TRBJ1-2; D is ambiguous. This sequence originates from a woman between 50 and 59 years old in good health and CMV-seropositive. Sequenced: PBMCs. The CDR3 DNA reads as TGTGCCAGCTCACGGGCAAATCAACGTTCCGAAGCCCGGGGCTACACCTTC. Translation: CASSRANQRSEARGYTF.